This T cell receptor (beta chain) comes out of a study of a mutant IDH1 vaccine in newly diagnosed glioma (dated by TCRdb to the early 2020s). Study-wide context: In the chemotherapy-containing groups, vaccination started alongside temozolomide cycles, whereas in patients who had radiotherapy alone it started 4-6 weeks after radiotherapy. The week-35 safety follow-up took place at visit V12, and the week-47 end of study took place at visit V13. Of the approximately 34 patients who were treated, approximately 60% were male and about 40% were female, and the mean age was approximately 40 years. Before enrollment, most patients had been given radiochemotherapy with temozolomide as standard therapy, while the rest had received either radiotherapy alone or temozolomide alone. Longitudinal TCRB deep sequencing was performed for about two dozen treated patients wherever samples were available for exploratory analyses. Six visits were used for peripheral blood collection: V03 (baseline), V05, V07, V10, V12 and V13.

CDR1 SEHNR and CDR2 FQNEAQ are derived from the germline V gene (reference sequence). Trimming leaves V shorter by 5 bases and J shorter by 5 bases, with the junction holding 9 bases beyond the gene matches. There are 15 amino acids in the CDR3, from cysteine to phenylalanine inclusive. Only CDR3 DNA remains: 45 bases, in frame from the first base. Receptor libraries were prepared by the immunoSEQ multiplex PCR assay. Rearranged TCR beta chain sequences were amplified using the hsTCRB Kit according to the manufacturer's protocol. TCRB libraries were sequenced on an Illumina MiSeq. Per the original workflow: Demultiplexing, trimming and gene mapping were performed with the kit vendor's proprietary platform. TCRdb's version of the immuneACCESS table is confined to in-frame rearrangements and falls short of the full clone set. An unresolved V gene accounts for under half of the shortfall where checked; the remainder is of unknown origin. That table furnishes V, J and clone size, whereas the DNA furnished D and trimming. This sample comprises tens of thousands of clones, roughly 84% of them detected only once. Jointly, the top ten make up around 4.1% of the sample.

The sample's time point label, in plain terms: week 35, safety follow-up. Every vaccine dose consisted of 300 ug of a 20-mer mutant IDH1 peptide in Montanide, administered subcutaneously together with topical imiquimod. Patients were given eight vaccinations, in weeks 1, 3, 5, 7, 11, 15, 19 and 23, which matched visits V03 through V10. Newly diagnosed WHO grade 3 or 4 IDH1-mutant astrocytomas showing loss of nuclear ATRX were present in the donors. The samples were drawn from NOA16, a multicentre, single-arm, open-label phase I trial in Germany that tested a mutant IDH1 peptide vaccine in humans for the first time. Genomic DNA for TCRB sequencing was extracted from EDTA blood using the DNeasy Blood and Tissue Kit. Overall study results and their limits: Changes in the top peripheral T cell clonotypes picked up by TCRB sequencing did not appear to be linked to pseudoprogression. Immune responses induced by the vaccine were seen in roughly 92% of patients across multiple MHC alleles. It was noted by the authors that analyses of patient blood samples could not be reproduced owing to sample limitations. Availability determined which PBMC samples were chosen for TCRB deep sequencing.

In regard to this clone: The clone's antigen remains unknown. Per-base qualities were not stored, and no clone one base away is much larger.

The clonotype originates from a woman in her late teens or twenties with glioma. Sequenced material: PBMCs, taken from a glioma patient whose treatment included an IDH1 peptide vaccine. This receptor chain uses TRBV7-9 and TRBJ1-2, and 9 bases in between align with TRBD1. The DNA sequence is TGTGCCAGCAGCCCCGGGACAGGGCTCCTATATGGCTACACCTTC. Its translation reads: CASSPGTGLLYGYTF.